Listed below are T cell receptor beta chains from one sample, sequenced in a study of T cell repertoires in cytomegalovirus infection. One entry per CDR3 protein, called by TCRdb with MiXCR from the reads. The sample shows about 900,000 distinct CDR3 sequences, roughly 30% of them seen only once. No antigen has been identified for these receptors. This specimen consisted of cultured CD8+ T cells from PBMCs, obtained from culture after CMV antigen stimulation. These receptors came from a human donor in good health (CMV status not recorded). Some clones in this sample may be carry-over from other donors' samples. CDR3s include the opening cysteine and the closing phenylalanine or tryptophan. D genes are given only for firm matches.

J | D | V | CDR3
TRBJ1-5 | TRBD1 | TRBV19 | CASSSGTGGGSEHF
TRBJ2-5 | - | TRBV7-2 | CASSLGSPETQYF
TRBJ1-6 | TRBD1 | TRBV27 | CASSPWTGSSPLHF
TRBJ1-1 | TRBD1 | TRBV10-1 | CASSDRGQGKTEAFF
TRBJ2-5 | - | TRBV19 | CASANIAESQETQYF
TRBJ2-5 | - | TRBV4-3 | CASSQAIRAQDDQETQYF
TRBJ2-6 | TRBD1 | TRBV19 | CASIADRASSGANVLTF
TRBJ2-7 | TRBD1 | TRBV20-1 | CSASFTQGTINPEQYF
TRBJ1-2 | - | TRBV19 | CASSRTIQVFYGYTF
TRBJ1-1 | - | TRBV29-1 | CSVKGEKAMNTEAFF
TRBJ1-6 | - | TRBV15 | CATSTNREFDSPLHF
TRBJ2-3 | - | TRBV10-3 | CAISESEGTDTQYF
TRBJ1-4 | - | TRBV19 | CASSSTKIGGEKLFF
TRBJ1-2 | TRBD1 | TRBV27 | CASSLRQGAGGYTF
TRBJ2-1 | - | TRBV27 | CASSFAGQGWYNEQFF
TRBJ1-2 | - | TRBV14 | CASSPLVHYGYTF
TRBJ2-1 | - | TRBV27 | CASSLYSSRPSEQFF
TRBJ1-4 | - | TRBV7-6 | CASSLKDPTNEKLFF
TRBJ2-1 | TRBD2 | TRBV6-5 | CASSHLAGGTFSSYNEQFF
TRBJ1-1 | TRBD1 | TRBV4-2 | CASSPWTGDKAFF
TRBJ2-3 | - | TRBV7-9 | CASSLGRTTQYF
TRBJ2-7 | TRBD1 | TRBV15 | CATSRAPDRADGYEQYF
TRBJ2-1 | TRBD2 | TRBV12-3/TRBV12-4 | CASSMTSGVEQFF
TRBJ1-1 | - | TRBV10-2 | CASSANRNTEAFF
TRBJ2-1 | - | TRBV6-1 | CASSDWAVNGQFF
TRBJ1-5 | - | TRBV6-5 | CASSPFAGQPQHF
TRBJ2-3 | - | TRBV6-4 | CASSDSTGVSDTQYF
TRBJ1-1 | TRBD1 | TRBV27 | CASSTYPGTDEAFF
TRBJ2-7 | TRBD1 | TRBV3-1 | CASSQTLQGMYEQYF
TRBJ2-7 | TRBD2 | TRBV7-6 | CASSLGGLAEYEQYF
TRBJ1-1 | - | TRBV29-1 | CSVLAGNTEAFF
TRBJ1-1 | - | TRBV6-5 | CASSYWTGGQGAEAFF
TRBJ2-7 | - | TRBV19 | CASSIGLTGIYEQYF
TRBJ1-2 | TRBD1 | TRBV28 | CASSLSTGGYGYTF
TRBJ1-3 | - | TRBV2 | CASSDPGKTGNTIYF
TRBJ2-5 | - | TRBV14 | CASSQGSLLRETQYF
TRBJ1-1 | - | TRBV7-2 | CASSFQGSTEAFF
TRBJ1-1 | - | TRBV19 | CASSIAGGNTEAYF
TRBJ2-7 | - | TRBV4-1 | CASSQDRTDSSYEQYF
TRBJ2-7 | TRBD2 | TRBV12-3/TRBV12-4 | CASSPYSGGPHEQYF
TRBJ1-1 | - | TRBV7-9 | CATSGSRRTEAFF
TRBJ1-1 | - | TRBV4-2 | CASSQVEWGEATEAFF